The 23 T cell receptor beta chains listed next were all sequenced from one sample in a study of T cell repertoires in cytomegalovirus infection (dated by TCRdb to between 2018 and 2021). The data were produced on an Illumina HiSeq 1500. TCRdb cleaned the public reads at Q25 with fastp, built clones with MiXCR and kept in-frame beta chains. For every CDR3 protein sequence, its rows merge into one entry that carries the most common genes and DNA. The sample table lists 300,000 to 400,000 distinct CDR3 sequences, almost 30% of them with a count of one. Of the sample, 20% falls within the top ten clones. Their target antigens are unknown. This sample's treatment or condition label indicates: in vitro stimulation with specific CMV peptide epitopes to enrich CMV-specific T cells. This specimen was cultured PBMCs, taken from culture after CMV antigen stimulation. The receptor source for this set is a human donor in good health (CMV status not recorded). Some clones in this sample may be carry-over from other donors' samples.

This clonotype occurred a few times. The CDR3 spells CASSLVGLAGDEQFF. The CDR3 coding sequence is TGTGCCAGCAGCTTAGTCGGACTAGCGGGTGATGAGCAGTTCTTC. The chain recombines TRBV7-9 with TRBJ2-1; TRBD2 aligns across 11 bases. From germline, CDR1 is SEHNR and CDR2 FQNEAQ (reference sequence). Unmatched junction bases numbered 4, after V lost 1 base and J lost 8 bases. The CDR3 has 15 residues.

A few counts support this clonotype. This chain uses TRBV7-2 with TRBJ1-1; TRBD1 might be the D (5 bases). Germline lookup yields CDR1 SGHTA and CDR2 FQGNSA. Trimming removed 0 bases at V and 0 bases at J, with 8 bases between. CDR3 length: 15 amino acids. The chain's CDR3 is CASSLAGRVNTEAFF. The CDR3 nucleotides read TGTGCCAGCAGCTTAGCGGGCAGGGTGAACACTGAAGCTTTCTTT.

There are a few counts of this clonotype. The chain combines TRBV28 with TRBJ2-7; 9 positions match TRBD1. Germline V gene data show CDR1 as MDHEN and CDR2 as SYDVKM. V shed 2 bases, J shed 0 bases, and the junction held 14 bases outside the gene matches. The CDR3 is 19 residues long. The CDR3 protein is CASSLQLYPGTGSSYEQYF. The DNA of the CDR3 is TGTGCCAGCAGTTTACAACTTTACCCAGGGACAGGGAGCTCCTACGAGCAGTACTTC. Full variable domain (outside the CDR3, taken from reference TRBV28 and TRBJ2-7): DVKVTQSSRYLVKRTGEKVFLECVQDMDHENMFWYRQDPGLGLRLIYFSYDVKMKEKGDIPEGYSVSREKKERFSLILESASTNQTSMYLCASSLQLYPGTGSSYEQYFGPGTRLTVT.

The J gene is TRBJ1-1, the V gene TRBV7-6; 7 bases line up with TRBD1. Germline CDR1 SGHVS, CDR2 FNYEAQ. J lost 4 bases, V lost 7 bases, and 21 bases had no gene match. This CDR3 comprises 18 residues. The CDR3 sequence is CASTQGGRQGVGGTEAFF. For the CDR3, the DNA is TGTGCCAGCACCCAGGGGGGTCGGCAGGGGGTCGGTGGCACTGAAGCTTTCTTT.

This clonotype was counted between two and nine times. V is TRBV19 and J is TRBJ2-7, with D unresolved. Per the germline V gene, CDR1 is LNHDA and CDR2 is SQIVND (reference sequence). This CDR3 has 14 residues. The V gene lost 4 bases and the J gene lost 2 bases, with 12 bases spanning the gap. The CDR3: CASSTLDGPYEQYF. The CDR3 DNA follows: TGTGCCAGTAGTACCTTGGACGGGCCCTACGAGCAGTACTTC. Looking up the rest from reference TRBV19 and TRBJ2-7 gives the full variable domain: DGGITQSPKYLFRKEGQNVTLSCEQNLNHDAMYWYRQDPGQGLRLIYYSQIVNDFQKGDIAEGYSVSREKKESFPLTVTSAQKNPTAFYLCASSTLDGPYEQYFGPGTRLTVT.

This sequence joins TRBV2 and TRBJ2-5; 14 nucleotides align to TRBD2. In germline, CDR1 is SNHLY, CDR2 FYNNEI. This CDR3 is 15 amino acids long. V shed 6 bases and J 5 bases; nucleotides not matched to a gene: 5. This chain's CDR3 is CASRVGLAGVETQYF. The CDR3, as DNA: TGTGCCAGCAGGGTGGGACTAGCGGGAGTTGAGACCCAGTACTTC.

The CDR3 DNA sequence: TGTGCCAGCCTTAAAGAGGGGAACACTGAAGCTTTCTTT. As protein: CASLKEGNTEAFF. The chain uses TRBV11-2 and TRBJ1-1, with D unclear. V was pared by 8 bases and J by 1 base, with 11 bases between. The germline gives CDR1 SGHAT, CDR2 FQNNGV. The CDR3 loop spans 13 amino acids.

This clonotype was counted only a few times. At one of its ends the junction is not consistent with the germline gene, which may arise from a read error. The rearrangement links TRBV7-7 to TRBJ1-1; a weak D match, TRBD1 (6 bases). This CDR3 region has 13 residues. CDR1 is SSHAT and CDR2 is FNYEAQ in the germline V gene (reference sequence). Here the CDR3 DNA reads TGTGCTAGCAGCTTAAACAGGGTCACTGAAGCTTTCTTT. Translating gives CASSLNRVTEAFF.

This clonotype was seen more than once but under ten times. For the CDR3, the DNA is TGTGCCAGCAGCTTAGAGAGCTTGGACAGGGGGCATTACGAGCAGTACTTC. Amino acids: CASSLESLDRGHYEQYF. The chain recombines TRBV7-6 with TRBJ2-7; 11 bases align to TRBD1. J gave up 4 bases and V 1 base, and 9 bases lay outside the gene matches. CDR1 is SGHVS, CDR2 FNYEAQ, per germline. This CDR3 is built from 17 residues. Supplemented by reference TRBV7-6 and TRBJ2-7, the full variable domain reads GAGVSQSPRYKVTKRGQDVALRCDPISGHVSLYWYRQALGQGPEFLTYFNYEAQQDKSGLPNDRFSAERPEGSISTLTIQRTEQRDSAMYRCASSLESLDRGHYEQYFGPGTRLTVT.

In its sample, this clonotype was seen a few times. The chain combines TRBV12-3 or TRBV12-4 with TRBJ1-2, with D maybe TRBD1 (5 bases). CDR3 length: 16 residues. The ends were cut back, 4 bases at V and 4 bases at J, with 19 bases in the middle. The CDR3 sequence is CASSWGRRPMGYGYTF. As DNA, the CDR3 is TGTGCCAGCAGTTGGGGCAGGAGGCCAATGGGCTATGGCTACACCTTC.

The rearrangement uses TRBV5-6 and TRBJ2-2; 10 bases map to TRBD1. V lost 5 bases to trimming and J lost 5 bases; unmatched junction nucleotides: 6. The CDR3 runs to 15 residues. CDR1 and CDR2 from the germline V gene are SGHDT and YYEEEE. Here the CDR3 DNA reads TGTGCCAGCAGGACGACAGGGGGCGCGACCGGGGAGCTGTTTTTT. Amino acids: CASRTTGGATGELFF.

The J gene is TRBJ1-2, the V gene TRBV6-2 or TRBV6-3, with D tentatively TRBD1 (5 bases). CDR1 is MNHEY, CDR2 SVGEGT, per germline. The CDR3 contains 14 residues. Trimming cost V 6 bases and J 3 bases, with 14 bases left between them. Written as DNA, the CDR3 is TGTGCCAGCAGCAGATCTGGAGGGGACTATGGCTACACCTTC. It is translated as CASSRSGGDYGYTF.

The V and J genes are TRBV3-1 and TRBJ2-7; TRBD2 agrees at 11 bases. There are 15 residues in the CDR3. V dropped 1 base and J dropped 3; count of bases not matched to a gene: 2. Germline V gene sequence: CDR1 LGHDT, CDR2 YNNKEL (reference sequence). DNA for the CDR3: TGTGCCAGCAGCCAAGCCCTAGCGGGGGGCTACGAGCAGTACTTC. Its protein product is CASSQALAGGYEQYF.

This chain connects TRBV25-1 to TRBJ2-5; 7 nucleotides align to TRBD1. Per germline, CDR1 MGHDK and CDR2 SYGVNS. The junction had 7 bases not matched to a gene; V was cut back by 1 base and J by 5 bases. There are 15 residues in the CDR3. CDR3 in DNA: TGTGCCAGCAGTGAATCAGGGGGTTTTGGCGAGACCCAGTACTTC. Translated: CASSESGGFGETQYF.

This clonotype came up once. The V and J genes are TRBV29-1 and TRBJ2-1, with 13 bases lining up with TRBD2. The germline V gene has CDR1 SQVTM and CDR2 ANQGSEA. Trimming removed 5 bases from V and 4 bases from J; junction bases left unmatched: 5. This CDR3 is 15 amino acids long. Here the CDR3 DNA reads TGCAGCGTTTTGAGGACTAGCGGGGGATACAATGAGCAGTTCTTC. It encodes CSVLRTSGGYNEQFF.

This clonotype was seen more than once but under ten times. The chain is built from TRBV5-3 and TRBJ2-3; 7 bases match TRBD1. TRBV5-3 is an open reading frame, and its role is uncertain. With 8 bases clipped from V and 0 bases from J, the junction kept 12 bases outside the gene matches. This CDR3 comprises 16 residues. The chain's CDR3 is CASSPPKGASTDTQYF. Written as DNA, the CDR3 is TGTGCCAGCAGCCCCCCCAAGGGGGCTAGCACAGATACGCAGTATTTT.

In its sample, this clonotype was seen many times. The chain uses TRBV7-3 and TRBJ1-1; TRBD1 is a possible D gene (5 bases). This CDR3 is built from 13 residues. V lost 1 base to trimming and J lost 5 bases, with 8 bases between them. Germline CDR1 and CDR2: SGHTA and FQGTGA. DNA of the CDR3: TGTGCCAGCAGCTTAAGGGGGAGTACTGAAGCTTTCTTT. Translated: CASSLRGSTEAFF.

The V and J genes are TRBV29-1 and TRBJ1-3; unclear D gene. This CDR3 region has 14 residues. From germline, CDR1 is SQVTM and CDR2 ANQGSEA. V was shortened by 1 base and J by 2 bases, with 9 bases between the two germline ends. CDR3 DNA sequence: TGCAGCGTTGAAGGGATTCTTCCTGGAAACACCATATATTTT. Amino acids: CSVEGILPGNTIYF.

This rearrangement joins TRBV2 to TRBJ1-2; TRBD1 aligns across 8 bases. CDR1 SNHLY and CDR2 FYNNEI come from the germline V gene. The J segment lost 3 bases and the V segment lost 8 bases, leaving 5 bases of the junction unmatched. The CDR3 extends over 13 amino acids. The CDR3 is CASLKDRDYGYTF. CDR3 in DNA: TGTGCCAGCCTTAAGGACAGGGACTATGGCTACACCTTC.

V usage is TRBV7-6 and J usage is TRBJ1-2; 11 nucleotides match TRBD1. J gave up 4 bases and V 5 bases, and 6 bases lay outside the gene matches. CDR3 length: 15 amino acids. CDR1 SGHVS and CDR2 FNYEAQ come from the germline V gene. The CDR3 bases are TGTGCCAGCAGCGTGGGACAGGGGGATCTCTATGGCTACACCTTC. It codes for CASSVGQGDLYGYTF.

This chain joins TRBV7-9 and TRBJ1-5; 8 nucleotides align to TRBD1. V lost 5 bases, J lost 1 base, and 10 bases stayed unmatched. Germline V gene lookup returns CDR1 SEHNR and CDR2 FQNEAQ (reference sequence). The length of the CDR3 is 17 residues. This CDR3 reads CASSTGQGAGSNQPQHF. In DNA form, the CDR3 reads TGTGCCAGCAGCACTGGTCAGGGGGCCGGGAGCAATCAGCCCCAGCATTTT.

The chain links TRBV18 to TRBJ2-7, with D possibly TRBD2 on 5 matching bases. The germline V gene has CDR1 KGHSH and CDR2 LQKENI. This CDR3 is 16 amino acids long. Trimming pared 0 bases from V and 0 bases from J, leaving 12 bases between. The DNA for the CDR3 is TGTGCCAGCTCACCACCTTACCAGCGGCCCTCCTACGAGCAGTACTTC. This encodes CASSPPYQRPSYEQYF.

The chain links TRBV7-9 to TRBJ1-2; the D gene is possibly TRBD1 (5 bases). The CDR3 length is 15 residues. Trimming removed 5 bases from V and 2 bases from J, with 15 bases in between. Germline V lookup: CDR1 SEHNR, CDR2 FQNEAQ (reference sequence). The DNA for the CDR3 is TGTGCCAGCAGCGGGGACGGGGGATCCAACTATGGCTACACCTTC. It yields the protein CASSGDGGSNYGYTF. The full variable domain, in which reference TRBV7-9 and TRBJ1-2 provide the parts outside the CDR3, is DTGVSQNPRHKITKRGQNVTFRCDPISEHNRLYWYRQTLGQGPEFLTYFQNEAQLEKSRLLSDRFSAERPKGSFSTLEIQRTEQGDSAMYLCASSGDGGSNYGYTFGSGTRLTVV.